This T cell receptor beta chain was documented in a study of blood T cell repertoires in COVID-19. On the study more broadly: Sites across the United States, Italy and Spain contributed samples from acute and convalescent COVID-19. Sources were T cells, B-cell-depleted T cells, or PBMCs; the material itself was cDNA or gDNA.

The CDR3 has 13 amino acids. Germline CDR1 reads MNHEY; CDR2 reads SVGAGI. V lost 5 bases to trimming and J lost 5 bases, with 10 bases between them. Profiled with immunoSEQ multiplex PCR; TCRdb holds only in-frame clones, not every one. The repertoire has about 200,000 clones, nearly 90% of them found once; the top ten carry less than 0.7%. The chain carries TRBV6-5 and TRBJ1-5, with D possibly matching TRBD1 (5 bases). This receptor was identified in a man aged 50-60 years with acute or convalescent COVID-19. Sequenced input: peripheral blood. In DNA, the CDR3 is TGTGCCAGCAGTAAATTAGGGGATCAGCCCCAGCATTTT. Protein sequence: CASSKLGDQPQHF.